These 24 T cell receptor beta chains share one sample of origin, sequenced in a study of T cells in Graves' hyperthyroidism and ophthalmopathy. Amplified regions were TCR beta CDR3 sequences from RNA transcripts. Initially, a first-round RT-PCR of the TCR CDR3 employed the HTBI primer set. TCRdb passed the multiplex PCR reads through MiXCR, listing each CDR3 protein once. In the table there are approximately 590,000 distinct CDR3 sequences, just over 45% of which are singletons. Sequenced input: peripheral blood or thyroid tissue (not recorded which). The source of these receptors is a woman under 30 with Graves' hyperthyroidism.

This sequence joins TRBV7-8 and TRBJ2-7; 11 bases agree with TRBD2. CDR3 length: 15 residues. Germline trimming cut 3 bases from V and 3 bases from J; bases unmatched to any gene: 4. Germline V gene sequence: CDR1 SGHVS, CDR2 FQNEAQ. CDR3 sequence (DNA): TGTGCCAGCAGCTTCGCCGGGACTAGCGGCTACGAGCAGTACTTC. It is translated as CASSFAGTSGYEQYF. Filled out from reference TRBV7-8 and TRBJ2-7, the complete variable domain reads GAGVSQSPRYKVAKRGQDVALRCDPISGHVSLFWYQQALGQGPEFLTYFQNEAQLDKSGLPSDRFFAERPEGSVSTLKIQRTQQEDSAVYLCASSFAGTSGYEQYFGPGTRLTVT.

The J gene is TRBJ1-5, the V gene TRBV2, with 9 bases fitting TRBD1. The CDR3 consists of 16 residues. After removal of 5 bases from V and 0 bases from J, the junction contained 5 bases not matched to a gene. The V gene's germline CDR1 is SNHLY and CDR2 FYNNEI. The CDR3 reads CASSNRGRDSNQPQHF. DNA for the CDR3: TGTGCCAGCAGTAACAGGGGGCGGGATAGCAATCAGCCCCAGCATTTT.

Remarks on this clonotype: The junction differs from germline at one of its ends, possibly a read error. The chain employs TRBV20-1 and TRBJ1-1; TRBD1 is a possible D gene (5 bases). Germline V gene lookup returns CDR1 DFQATT and CDR2 SNEGSKA (reference sequence). This CDR3 spans 13 amino acids. The CDR3 reads CSTRPGTGAEAFF. CDR3 bases: TGCAGTACTAGACCCGGGACCGGGGCTGAAGCTTTCTTT.

Of note for this clonotype: A much larger clone lies one base from this, so it may be a read error. The V call is TRBV5-1, the J call TRBJ2-7; D is possibly TRBD2 (6 bases). The CDR3 runs to 14 residues. V lost 1 base to trimming and J lost 5 bases, with 13 bases between them. Germline V CDR1 and CDR2: SGHRS, YFSETQ. CDR3 amino acids: CASSLSNGSNEQYF. CDR3 sequence (DNA): TGCGCCAGCAGCTTGAGTAACGGGAGTAACGAGCAGTACTTC.

The chain has TRBV7-2 and TRBJ2-5; TRBD1 matches at 9 bases. Looked up from germline, CDR1 is SGHTA and CDR2 is FQGNSA. The CDR3 sequence is 14 residues long. Trimming removed 5 bases from V and 5 bases from J; junction bases left unmatched: 6. DNA for the CDR3: TGTGCCAGCAGCCGCGGGACAGGGTCGGAGACCCAGTACTTC. It yields the protein CASSRGTGSETQYF. The full variable domain, rest sourced from reference TRBV7-2 and TRBJ2-5, is GAGVSQSPSNKVTEKGKDVELRCDPISGHTALYWYRQSLGQGLEFLIYFQGNSAPDKSGLPSDRFSAERTGGSVSTLTIQRTQQEDSAVYLCASSRGTGSETQYFGPGTRLLVL.

This clonotype was counted many times. The chain recombines TRBV10-3 with TRBJ2-5, with TRBD1 matching over 8 bases. The CDR3 has 17 residues. CDR1 and CDR2 (germline): ENHRY, SYGVKD. V trimming: 4 bases; J trimming: 0 bases; junction bases outside the gene matches: 10. DNA for the CDR3: TGTGCCATCAGTGGGGTGACAGGGGCCAAGTACCAAGAGACCCAGTACTTC. Residues: CAISGVTGAKYQETQYF.

The rearrangement uses TRBV6-1 and TRBJ1-4; no firm D call. The V gene lost 6 bases and the J gene lost 3 bases, with 14 bases spanning the gap. The CDR3 loop spans 15 amino acids. Germline CDR1 is MNHNS and CDR2 is SASEGT. The CDR3 reads CASSQLRNANEKLFF. CDR3 bases: TGTGCCAGCAGCCAACTCCGGAACGCTAATGAAAAACTGTTTTTT.

This clonotype has just a few counts. The chain uses TRBV7-9 and TRBJ2-7, with 10 bases matching TRBD2. Germline V CDR1 and CDR2: SEHNR, FQNEAQ (reference sequence). This CDR3 region has 14 residues. V was clipped by 5 bases and J by 4 bases; unmatched bases: 5. The CDR3 loop is CASSQNSGRYEQYF. The CDR3 DNA is TGTGCCAGCAGCCAGAATAGCGGGAGGTACGAGCAGTACTTC.

The chain uses TRBV10-3 and TRBJ1-6, with D perhaps matching TRBD1 (6 bases). Germline CDR1 is ENHRY and CDR2 is SYGVKD. The CDR3 runs to 15 residues. The V gene lost 10 bases and the J gene lost 7 bases, with 20 bases spanning the gap. The DNA for the CDR3 is TGTGCCAGCTCACGAGACAGGAGTGGAAATTCACCCCTCCACTTT. Its translation is CASSRDRSGNSPLHF.

J is TRBJ2-7 and V is TRBV6-6; 7 bases are a match to TRBD1. The CDR3 has 14 residues. J was trimmed by 3 bases and V by 4 bases; bases with no gene match: 6. Germline lookup yields CDR1 MNHNY and CDR2 SVGAGI (reference sequence). The CDR3 loop reads CASSFLGQDYEQYF. The CDR3 DNA is TGTGCCAGCAGTTTTTTAGGACAGGACTACGAGCAGTACTTC.

This clonotype was seen a few times. The V and J genes are TRBV4-3 and TRBJ2-5; the D gene is possibly TRBD1 (5 bases). With 0 bases removed from V and 2 bases from J, the gap between germline ends came to 10 bases. From germline, CDR1 is LGHNA and CDR2 YSLEER. The CDR3 runs 15 residues. The DNA of the CDR3 is TGCGCCAGCAGCCAAGATGGCACAGGTCAAGAGACCCAGTACTTC. As protein: CASSQDGTGQETQYF.

This clonotype was detected only once. The genes are TRBV7-9 and TRBJ2-5, with D hard to call. This CDR3 spans 12 amino acids. V was trimmed by 5 bases and J by 9 bases, leaving 13 bases between them. Per germline, CDR1 SEHNR and CDR2 FQNEAQ (reference sequence). The CDR3 sequence is CASSIADQPQYF. The CDR3 DNA reads TGTGCCAGCAGCATCGCGGATCAGCCCCAGTACTTC.

This clonotype was detected only a few times. The junction shows a germline mismatch at one end, possibly a read error. The chain couples TRBV29-1 to TRBJ2-5, with 11 bases matching TRBD2. Germline V gene sequence: CDR1 SQVTM, CDR2 ANQGSEA. The CDR3 is 13 residues long. CDR3 residues: CSVEDPETSGAHF. In DNA form, the CDR3 reads TGCAGCGTTGAAGATCCCGAGACTAGCGGGGCCCACTTC.

The chain joins TRBV25-1 to TRBJ2-5, with 7 bases aligning to TRBD1. Germline V gene lookup returns CDR1 MGHDK and CDR2 SYGVNS. This CDR3 spans 13 amino acids. Losses at the gene ends were 9 bases for V and 0 bases for J; bases not matched to a gene: 4. In nucleotides, the CDR3 is TGTGCCAGTATTGACAGGGACCAAGAGACCCAGTACTTC. This encodes CASIDRDQETQYF.

The chain has TRBV12-3 or TRBV12-4 and TRBJ1-2; tentatively, D is TRBD1 (5 bases). Trimming stripped 4 bases from V and 6 bases from J, with 15 bases between. The CDR3 consists of 14 residues. The DNA for the CDR3 is TGTGCCAGCAGTTCGACAGCCCTGGACCATGGCTACACCTTC. It translates to CASSSTALDHGYTF.

This clonotype was detected a few times. The J gene is TRBJ1-1, the V gene TRBV7-9, with D perhaps TRBD1 (5 bases). The germline gives CDR1 SEHNR, CDR2 FQNEAQ (reference sequence). Deletions cut 5 bases from V and 1 base from J, with 14 bases between. CDR3 length equals 15 residues. CDR3 bases: TGTGCCAGCAGCCAGACGGGGGTGACGAACACTGAAGCTTTCTTT. This sequence encodes CASSQTGVTNTEAFF.

The chain recombines TRBV11-2 with TRBJ1-1; no reliable D call. The ends were cut back, 8 bases at V and 0 bases at J, with 10 bases in the middle. Germline CDR1 is SGHAT and CDR2 is FQNNGV. The CDR3 sequence is 13 residues long. CDR3 nucleotides: TGTGCCAGCCTGACCTGGGTGAACACTGAAGCTTTCTTT. The encoded protein is CASLTWVNTEAFF. The full variable domain, with the rest looked up from reference TRBV11-2 and TRBJ1-1, is EAGVAQSPRYKIIEKRQSVAFWCNPISGHATLYWYQQILGQGPKLLIQFQNNGVVDDSQLPKDRFSAERLKGVDSTLKIQPAKLEDSAVYLCASLTWVNTEAFFGQGTRLTVV.

The chain employs TRBV29-1 and TRBJ1-2; D might be TRBD1 (5 bases). This CDR3 contains 13 residues. Per germline, CDR1 SQVTM and CDR2 ANQGSEA. The ends were cut back, 1 base at V and 3 bases at J, with 9 bases in the middle. The CDR3 bases are TGCAGCGTTGAAGGGGGCGAGGACTATGGCTACACCTTC. Translated: CSVEGGEDYGYTF.

This clonotype has only one observation. A read error may produce the germline difference seen at one junction end. The rearrangement joins TRBV20-1 to TRBJ2-5; 7 nucleotides align to TRBD2. Germline CDR1 and CDR2: DFQATT and SNEGSKA (reference sequence). The CDR3 consists of 13 residues. The CDR3 region has the DNA TGCAGTGCTAGGGAACTAGCGAAAGAGACCCAGTACTTT. It encodes CSARELAKETQYF.

This clonotype was seen repeatedly, ten times or more. This chain joins TRBV12-3 or TRBV12-4 and TRBJ1-1; D is unclear. Trimming took 6 bases from V and 5 from J, leaving 10 bases between them. CDR3 length equals 12 residues. CDR3: CASRDGGTEAFF. The CDR3 DNA sequence: TGTGCCAGCAGGGATGGTGGGACTGAAGCTTTCTTT.

V is TRBV5-1 and J is TRBJ1-5; 8 bases match TRBD1. The length of the CDR3 is 14 residues. V dropped 5 bases and J dropped 11; count of bases not matched to a gene: 12. Germline CDR1 SGHRS, CDR2 YFSETQ. Here the CDR3 DNA reads TGCGCCAGCAGTTCGGACAGGGAGAGTTTGGCCCAGCATTTT. It codes for CASSSDRESLAQHF.

Details on this clonotype: This clone may be a read error of a much larger clone one base away. V usage is TRBV29-1 and J usage is TRBJ1-1; 9 bases map to TRBD1. The germline V gene encodes CDR1 SQVTM and CDR2 ANQGSEA. This CDR3 has 14 residues. V shed 6 bases, J shed 0 bases, and the junction held 5 bases outside the gene matches. The CDR3 region is CSVAGTGMNTEAFF. For the CDR3, the DNA is TGCAGCGTCGCCGGGACAGGGATGAACACTGAAGCTTTCTTT.

The chain joins TRBV6-5 to TRBJ2-7; the D is unclear. CDR3 length equals 14 residues. Germline-derived CDR1 and CDR2 are MNHEY and SVGAGI. Deletions cut 0 bases from V and 1 base from J, with 7 bases between. Here the CDR3 DNA reads TGTGCCAGCAGTTACTCGGTTGGATCCTACGAGCAGTACTTC. This encodes CASSYSVGSYEQYF.

V and J are TRBV29-1 and TRBJ2-2; 8 bases match TRBD2. The CDR3 extends over 15 amino acids. Germline CDR1 and CDR2: SQVTM and ANQGSEA. The CDR3 DNA reads as TGCAACGTCGCCGGGACTAGGGTGAACACCGGGGAGCTGTTTTTT. It translates to CNVAGTRVNTGELFF.